This TCR beta chain was documented in a study of blood T cell repertoires in COVID-19. For the study at large: Collection of acute and convalescent COVID-19 samples took place in the United States, Italy and Spain. In each case, the material was cDNA or gDNA derived from T cells, B-cell-depleted T cells, or PBMCs.

Looked up from germline, CDR1 is KGHSH and CDR2 is LQKENI. V lost 0 bases and J 0 bases, leaving 21 bases between the germline ends. This CDR3 comprises 19 residues. How the authors handled the data: Reference gene primer amplification gave nucleated cell count estimates. Clones were sequenced by immunoSEQ multiplex PCR, and TCRdb holds only the in-frame ones, with some missing. V, J and clone size were drawn from that table, and D and trimming were deduced from the DNA. The sample lists tens of thousands of clones, roughly 90% occurring once. The chain uses TRBV18 and TRBJ2-7, with a tentative D call TRBD1 (6 bases). The sequencing input was peripheral blood. This receptor was obtained from a human donor in a cohort sampled during active COVID-19. CDR3 nucleotides: TGTGCCAGCTCACCACCGACGACAGGTTATCTCTTTTCCTCCTACGAGCAGTACTTC. Translated: CASSPPTTGYLFSSYEQYF.